This TCR beta chain originates from a study of radiotherapy plus CTLA-4 blockade in lung cancer (dated by TCRdb to the late 2010s). Study-wide context: Among enrolled patients, approximately 17% had an objective response and roughly 33% reached disease control. Study-wide conclusions, independent of this receptor: The strongest predictors of response, as reported, were early dynamic changes in blood T cell clones along with a rise in serum interferon-beta after radiation. TCR clones derived from tumors expanded in peripheral blood after treatment with radiotherapy and ipilimumab.

Preparation of the library involved the immunoSEQ multiplex PCR assay. The source is immuneACCESS, and TCRdb retained only in-frame sequences with V and J called. Part of the clones is not carried over; for the studies checked, unresolved V genes explain less than half of this, and the remainder is unexplained. The sample table holds 75,000 to 95,000 clones, of which 80% to 85% were seen once. The ten largest clones represent about a quarter of the sample. The study evaluated CTLA-4 blockade (ipilimumab) given together with focal radiation therapy in patients who had chemo-refractory metastatic non-small-cell lung cancer. With regard to this clone: Its antigen target is currently unknown. No base-level quality is on record; no much larger clone is a single base apart.

The germline V gene (reference sequence) yields SEHNR for CDR1 and FQNEAQ for CDR2. The cysteine opens and the phenylalanine closes a CDR3 of 12 amino acids. Kept here is only the CDR3 DNA, which spans 36 bases and is read in frame from base 1. V drops 5 bases and J drops 8 bases, leaving 12 bases in between. This clonotype originated in a human donor with non-small cell lung cancer that progressed on radiotherapy plus ipilimumab. The chain employs TRBV7-9 and TRBJ1-1; TRBD1 is a possible D gene, resting on 6 matching bases. The starting material was peripheral blood, obtained from a patient treated with radiotherapy plus ipilimumab. CDR3 region: CASSLQGAEAFF. The nucleotides read TGTGCCAGCAGCCTACAGGGCGCGGAAGCTTTCTTT. The variable domain in full, with residues beyond the CDR3 obtained from the reference TRBV7-9 and TRBJ1-1 genes, is DTGVSQNPRHKITKRGQNVTFRCDPISEHNRLYWYRQTLGQGPEFLTYFQNEAQLEKSRLLSDRFSAERPKGSFSTLEIQRTEQGDSAMYLCASSLQGAEAFFGQGTRLTVV.